In this sample, the clone carrying this T cell receptor beta chain turned up once. The sample originates from a study of blood T cell repertoires in COVID-19. Study information: Material from acute and convalescent COVID-19 was sourced from the United States, Italy and Spain. T cells, B-cell-depleted T cells, or PBMCs supplied cDNA or gDNA.

Original methodology: Using reference gene primer amplification, nucleated cell counts were estimated. TCRdb's table, derived via immunoSEQ multiplex PCR, lists solely in-frame clones and lacks some. V and J calls and clone size are those listed in that table; D and trimming were worked out from the DNA. The table includes around 150,000 clones, 85% detected once. Germline CDR1 MNHEY, CDR2 SVGAGI. Trimming removed 6 bases from V and 3 bases from J, with 11 bases in between. The CDR3 sequence is 13 residues long. V and J are TRBV6-5 and TRBJ1-2; no clear D gene. The sequencing sample was made of peripheral blood. This receptor was obtained from a human donor with acute or convalescent COVID-19. The donor label of this sample is uncertain. Written as DNA, the CDR3 is TGTGCCAGCAGCCCAACAACGCACTATGGCTACACCTTC. It translates to CASSPTTHYGYTF.